One sample yielded the 17 T cell receptor beta chains listed below, sequenced in a study of CD8+ T cells in alopecia areata (dated by TCRdb to the late 2010s). Library creation used the immunoSEQ multiplex PCR assay. For TCR sequencing, RNA was extracted from every sample and reverse transcribed into cDNA to serve as template. The table was pulled from immuneACCESS by TCRdb, which kept in-frame rearrangements only. Such tables lose some clones; where checked, under half of the loss comes from unresolved V genes, and the rest has no known cause. The sample records 4,300 or so clones, 68% of which are singletons. The top ten clonotypes cover 20% of the sample. The sample was skin. The receptors derive from a human donor in good health.

The chain links TRBV7-1 to TRBJ2-7; 13 bases agree with TRBD2. TRBV7-1 is given ORF status, its function remaining uncertain. There are 15 residues in the CDR3. V lost 5 bases to trimming and J lost 4 bases; unmatched junction nucleotides: 5. The DNA of the CDR3 is TGTGCCAGCAGCGACGGACTAGCGGGAGCATACGAGCAGTACTTC. As protein: CASSDGLAGAYEQYF.

This chain links TRBV28 with TRBJ2-3, with D possibly being TRBD1 or TRBD2 (5 bases each). The germline V gene has CDR1 MDHEN and CDR2 SYDVKM. The CDR3 sequence is 14 residues long. Trimming took off 8 bases at V and 2 bases at J, with 14 bases between the two ends. The chain's CDR3 is CASSRGAFTDTQYF. The CDR3 DNA reads as TGTGCCAGCTCGAGAGGGGCGTTCACAGATACGCAGTATTTT.

The V call is TRBV25-1, the J call TRBJ2-7; 10 bases map to TRBD2. From germline, CDR1 is MGHDK and CDR2 SYGVNS. V was pared by 10 bases and J by 3 bases, with 6 bases of the junction left unmatched. This CDR3 comprises 13 residues. Written as DNA, the CDR3 is TGTGCCACCCGAGCGGGAGGGAGCTACGAGCAGTACTTC. Translating gives CATRAGGSYEQYF.

This clone was detected once. This chain joins TRBV20-1 and TRBJ1-2; D possibly corresponds to TRBD1 (6 bases). The germline V gene encodes CDR1 DFQATT and CDR2 SNEGSKA (reference sequence). V was shortened by 6 bases and J by 8 bases, with 13 bases between the two germline ends. The CDR3 loop spans 11 amino acids. In DNA, the CDR3 is TGCAGTGCCCCGAGGGGGTACGGCTACACCTTC. As protein: CSAPRGYGYTF.

This clone turned up a few times. The chain links TRBV28 to TRBJ1-4; 8 bases align to TRBD1. Looked up from germline, CDR1 is MDHEN and CDR2 is SYDVKM. This CDR3 has 14 residues. With 6 bases clipped from V and 6 bases from J, the junction kept 6 bases outside the gene matches. The DNA of the CDR3 is TGTGCCAGCAGACGGACAGGGCCGTATGAAAAACTGTTTTTT. Encoded protein: CASRRTGPYEKLFF.

V gene TRBV15 combines with J gene TRBJ2-3; D is uncertain. The ends were cut back, 0 bases at V and 1 base at J, with 2 bases in the middle. CDR1 and CDR2 from the germline V gene are LNHNV and YYDKDF (reference sequence). This CDR3 spans 13 amino acids. The CDR3 region is CATSRERTDTQYF. The CDR3 coding sequence is TGTGCCACCAGCAGAGAACGCACAGATACGCAGTATTTT.

The chain has TRBV19 and TRBJ2-1; the D gene is possibly TRBD2 (7 bases). Germline V gene data show CDR1 as LNHDA and CDR2 as SQIVND (reference sequence). This CDR3 contains 17 residues. V was shortened by 10 bases and J by 0 bases, with 22 bases between the two germline ends. CDR3 sequence reads: CATCSRGGESSYNEQFF. The CDR3 DNA follows: TGTGCCACCTGCTCCCGAGGGGGGGAGAGCTCCTACAATGAGCAGTTCTTC.

The gene calls are TRBV28 and TRBJ2-1; D perhaps matches TRBD2 (5 bases). Per the germline V gene, CDR1 is MDHEN and CDR2 is SYDVKM. The CDR3 runs 12 residues. The CDR3 sequence is CGCGRNKAEQFF. DNA of the CDR3: TGTGGGTGTGGGAGAAACAAAGCTGAGCAGTTCTTC. Based on the CDR3 plus reference TRBV28 and TRBJ2-1, the full variable domain is DVKVTQSSRYLVKRTGEKVFLECVQDMDHENMFWYRQDPGLGLRLIYFSYDVKMKEKGDIPEGYSVSREKKERFSLILESASTNQTSMYLCGCGRNKAEQFFGPGTRLTVL.

The chain recombines TRBV2 with TRBJ2-1; no clear D gene. Germline V gene sequence: CDR1 SNHLY, CDR2 FYNNEI. The CDR3 consists of 13 residues. V was trimmed by 8 bases and J by 1 base, leaving 9 bases between them. The CDR3 loop is CASAAQSYNEQFF. In nucleotides, the CDR3 is TGTGCCAGCGCCGCCCAATCCTACAATGAGCAGTTCTTC.

The chain joins TRBV27 to TRBJ1-5; no clear D gene. The ends were cut back, 1 base at V and 0 bases at J, with 4 bases in the middle. CDR1 and CDR2 from the germline V gene are MNHEY and SMNVEV (reference sequence). The CDR3 is 14 residues long. CDR3: CASSLWYSNQPQHF. For the CDR3, the DNA is TGTGCCAGCAGTTTATGGTATAGCAATCAGCCCCAGCATTTT.

The chain uses TRBV4-2 and TRBJ2-1, with 9 bases aligning to TRBD1. With V trimmed by 4 bases and J by 8 bases, 9 bases remained unmatched. Germline V gene data show CDR1 as LGHNA and CDR2 as YNFKEQ. This CDR3 comprises 15 residues. CDR3 loop: CASSRSGTGIDEQFF. Here the CDR3 DNA reads TGTGCCAGCAGCCGTTCCGGGACAGGGATCGATGAGCAGTTCTTC.

This clone showed up just a few times. The rearrangement joins TRBV6-5 to TRBJ2-7, with a weak D call TRBD1 (7 bases). This CDR3 has 15 residues. Germline V gene sequence: CDR1 MNHEY, CDR2 SVGAGI. The germline V and J ends were trimmed by 6 bases and 2 bases, with 17 bases remaining between them. CDR3 amino acids: CASSRQGGGTYEQYF. In DNA, the CDR3 is TGTGCCAGCAGCCGACAGGGAGGAGGGACCTACGAGCAGTACTTC.

The chain carries TRBV11-3 and TRBJ1-2; D is perhaps TRBD1 (6 bases). The CDR3 consists of 16 residues. Germline loops: CDR1 SGHNT, CDR2 YENEEA. Between the trimmed V and J ends, which lost 5 bases and 6 bases, there was a span of 22 bases. CDR3 protein: CASSLLTSGGRHGYTF. The CDR3 DNA sequence: TGTGCCAGCAGCCTCCTCACGTCCGGGGGCAGACATGGCTACACCTTC. The full variable domain, rest sourced from reference TRBV11-3 and TRBJ1-2, is EAGVVQSPRYKIIEKKQPVAFWCNPISGHNTLYWYLQNLGQGPELLIRYENEEAVDDSQLPKDRFSAERLKGVDSTLKIQPAELGDSAVYLCASSLLTSGGRHGYTFGSGTRLTVV.

The J gene is TRBJ2-2, the V gene TRBV2; no clear D. CDR1 SNHLY and CDR2 FYNNEI come from the germline V gene. The V end was cut by 6 bases, the J end by 9 bases, with 5 bases between. This CDR3 comprises 10 residues. The CDR3 coding sequence is TGTGCCAGCAGATCACGGGAGCTGTTTTTT. Translated: CASRSRELFF.

The rearrangement links TRBV4-1 to TRBJ2-7; 11 nucleotides align to TRBD2. This CDR3 contains 14 residues. Per germline, CDR1 MGHRA and CDR2 YSYEKL. The V and J ends lost 4 bases and 7 bases, in that order; junction bases with no gene match: 6. CDR3 nucleotides: TGCGCCAGCAGCCTTACTAGCGGGAGTAGTGAGCAGTACTTC. It encodes CASSLTSGSSEQYF.

The chain employs TRBV29-1 and TRBJ2-7; TRBD1 matches at 10 bases. This CDR3 region has 13 residues. CDR1 is SQVTM and CDR2 is ANQGSEA in the germline V gene. V lost 4 bases to trimming and J lost 3 bases; unmatched junction nucleotides: 3. Here the CDR3 DNA reads TGCAGCGTTGGGACAGGGGGAGTCTACGAGCAGTACTTC. Protein: CSVGTGGVYEQYF.

There are a few counts of this clone. The chain couples TRBV2 to TRBJ2-5, with D perhaps matching TRBD2 (6 bases). Per the germline V gene, CDR1 is SNHLY and CDR2 is FYNNEI. The ends were cut back, 7 bases at V and 1 base at J, with 16 bases in the middle. This CDR3 is built from 15 residues. CDR3 amino acids: CASMGLGLGQETQYF. The DNA of the CDR3 is TGTGCCAGCATGGGACTGGGACTGGGCCAAGAGACCCAGTACTTC.